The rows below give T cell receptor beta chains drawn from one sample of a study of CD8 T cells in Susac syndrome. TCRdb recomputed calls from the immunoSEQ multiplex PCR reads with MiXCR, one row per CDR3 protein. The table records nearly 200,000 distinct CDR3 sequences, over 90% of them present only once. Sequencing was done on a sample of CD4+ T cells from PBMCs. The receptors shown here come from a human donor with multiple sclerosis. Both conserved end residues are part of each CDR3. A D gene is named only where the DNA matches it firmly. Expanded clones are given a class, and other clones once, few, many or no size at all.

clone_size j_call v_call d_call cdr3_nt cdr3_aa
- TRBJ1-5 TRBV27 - TGTGCCAGCAGTCCTGGATATAGCAATCAGCCCCAGCATTTT CASSPGYSNQPQHF
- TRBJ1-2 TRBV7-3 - TGTGCCAGCAGCCGCGGGCAGGGCGGCGGCTACACCTTC CASSRGQGGGYTF
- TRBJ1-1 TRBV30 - TGTGCCTGGGGGCCGAACACTGAAGCTTTCTTT CAWGPNTEAFF
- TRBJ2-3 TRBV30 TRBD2 TGTGCCTGGAGCCCTAGCGGGGTCACAGATACGCAGTATTTT CAWSPSGVTDTQYF
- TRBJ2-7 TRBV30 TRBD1 TGTGCCAGCTCTAAGGGGGCGCCGTACGAGCAGTACTTC CASSKGAPYEQYF
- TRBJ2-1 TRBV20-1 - TGCAGTGGTTGGACTCAAACAAATGAGCAGTTCTTC CSGWTQTNEQFF
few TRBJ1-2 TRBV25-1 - TGTGCCAGCAGTGAGGGCAGGGACTATGGCTACACCTTC CASSEGRDYGYTF
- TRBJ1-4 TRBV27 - TGTGCCAGCAGACTCCGGGCCCTAAATGAAAAACTGTTTTTT CASRLRALNEKLFF
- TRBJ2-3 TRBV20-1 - TGCAGTGTTGATGTCTCAGGGGGGGATACGCAGTATTTT CSVDVSGGDTQYF
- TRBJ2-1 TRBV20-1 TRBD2 TGCAGTGCTAGAGCGTCTAGCGGGTATTACAATGAGCAGTTCTTC CSARASSGYYNEQFF
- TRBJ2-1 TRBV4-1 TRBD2 TGCGCCAGCAGCCCGATCGGGACTAGCGGGAGTCATGAGCAGTTCTTC CASSPIGTSGSHEQFF
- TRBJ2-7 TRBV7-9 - TGTGCCAGCAGCTTAGTACCAGTGGGCTCCGGGGGCGAGCAGTACTTC CASSLVPVGSGGEQYF
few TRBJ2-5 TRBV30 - TGTGCCTGGTCGCCGCAAGAGACCCAGTACTTC CAWSPQETQYF
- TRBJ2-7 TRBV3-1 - TGTGCCAGCAGCCAAGACCCTGTTTCGGGCGAGCAGTACTTC CASSQDPVSGEQYF
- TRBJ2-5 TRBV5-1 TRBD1 TGCGCCAGCAGCGACGGGACAGGGAATCTTCGAAGGGAGACCCAGTACTTC CASSDGTGNLRRETQYF
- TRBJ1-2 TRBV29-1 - TGCAGCCCGGGTCCCTATGGCTACACCTTC CSPGPYGYTF
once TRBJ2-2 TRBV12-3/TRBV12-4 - TGTGCCAGTCAGGTGGCCGGGGAGCTGTTTTTT CASQVAGELFF
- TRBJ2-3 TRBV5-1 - TGCGCCAGCAGCTTCGAGCGGCCCGCAGATACGCAGTATTTT CASSFERPADTQYF
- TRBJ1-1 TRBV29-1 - TGCAGCGTTGATGCCGTTGTAGGAGCTTTCTTT CSVDAVVGAFF
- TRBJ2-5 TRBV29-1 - TGCAGCGTACACCCACGGGCAGGGGAGCCCCAAGAGACCCAGTACTTC CSVHPRAGEPQETQYF
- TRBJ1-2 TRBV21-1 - TGTGCCAGCAGCAAATCCCCAGGGGACTATGGCTACACCTTC CASSKSPGDYGYTF
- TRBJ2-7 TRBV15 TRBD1 TGTGCCACCAGCAGCCCTGGCGGGACAGGGGGAACCTACGAGCAGTACTTC CATSSPGGTGGTYEQYF
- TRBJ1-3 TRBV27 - TGTGCCAGCAGTTTAGGTTTTGGAAACACCATATATTTT CASSLGFGNTIYF
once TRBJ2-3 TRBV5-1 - TGCGCCAGCAGCCGCCTAGCGATCACAGATACGCAGTATTTT CASSRLAITDTQYF
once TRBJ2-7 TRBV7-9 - TGTGCCAGCAGCTTTGACAAAGTCGAGCAGTACTTC CASSFDKVEQYF
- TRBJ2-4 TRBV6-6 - TGTGCCAGCGGGCTAGCGAACCTAGCCAAAAACATTCAGTACTTC CASGLANLAKNIQYF
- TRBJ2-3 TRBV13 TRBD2 TGTGCCAGCAGCCGGACCGGACTAGCGGGAGAAGGGACAGATACGCAGTATTTT CASSRTGLAGEGTDTQYF
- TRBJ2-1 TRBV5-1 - TGCGCCAGCAGCTTGAGTTTCGGGACTTCAGGGGTGAATGAGCAGTTCTTC CASSLSFGTSGVNEQFF
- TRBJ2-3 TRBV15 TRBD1 TGTGCCACCAGCACCCACAGGGGGGACACAGATACGCAGTATTTT CATSTHRGDTDTQYF
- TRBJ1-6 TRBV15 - TGTGCCACCAGCATCACCAGGACCGGTGGGGCACCCCTCCACTTT CATSITRTGGAPLHF
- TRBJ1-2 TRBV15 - TGTGCCACCAGCCTACTGGGCGGAAGCTACACCTTC CATSLLGGSYTF
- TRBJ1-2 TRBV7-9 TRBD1 TGTGCCAGCAGCTCGACAGGGTCAAGAAGCTACACCTTC CASSSTGSRSYTF
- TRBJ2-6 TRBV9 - TGTGCCAGCAGCCCCCTGGCGATACACAACTCTGGGGCCAACGTCCTGACTTTC CASSPLAIHNSGANVLTF
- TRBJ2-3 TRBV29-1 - TGCAGAGATATTAAGGACACCACAGATACGCAGTATTTT CRDIKDTTDTQYF